The 19 T cell receptor beta chains below come from one sample, sequenced in a study of spatial heterogeneity in lung cancer. The study's findings and limits: Tumoral mutation counts were tracked by counts of expanded intratumoral alpha and beta TCRs.

Time point described: sample taken at primary tumor resection. TCRdb fed the 5' RACE reads into MiXCR, producing one record per CDR3 protein. The table includes around 13,000 distinct CDR3 sequences, 5.5% to 8.5% detected once. These receptors' antigens are unknown. Material: lung tumor tissue, obtained at surgery. These receptors were obtained from a female donor with early-stage non-small cell lung cancer.

This clonotype qualifies as medium-sized (0.01 to 0.1%). This rearrangement joins TRBV7-9 to TRBJ2-1, with a possible D match to TRBD2 (6 bases). From germline, CDR1 is SEHNR and CDR2 FQNEAQ (reference sequence). The CDR3 consists of 13 residues. V shed 3 bases and J shed 7 bases, with 10 bases lying between them. The CDR3 nucleotides are TGTGCCAGCAGCTTGGATGGGGGGAATGAGCAGTTCTTC. As protein: CASSLDGGNEQFF.

This clonotype was seen many times. The chain has TRBV5-5 and TRBJ2-3, with a possible D match to TRBD1 (5 bases). V was cut by 1 base and J by 4 bases, with 13 bases left in between. The germline V gene has CDR1 SGHKS and CDR2 YYEKEE (reference sequence). The CDR3 is 15 residues long. CDR3 region: CASSLFQGLADTQYF. The CDR3 bases are TGTGCCAGCAGCTTGTTTCAGGGTCTCGCAGATACGCAGTATTTT.

This clonotype appeared many times. The chain combines TRBV7-2 with TRBJ2-5, with D hard to call. Trimming took off 1 base at V and 5 bases at J, with 5 bases between the two ends. This CDR3 contains 12 residues. Per germline, CDR1 SGHTA and CDR2 FQGNSA. The CDR3 protein is CASSLGSETQYF. CDR3 in DNA: TGTGCCAGCAGCTTAGGATCGGAGACCCAGTACTTC.

This clonotype is labeled medium-sized. This rearrangement joins TRBV2 to TRBJ2-3; TRBD1 matches at 8 bases. The germline V gene has CDR1 SNHLY and CDR2 FYNNEI. Trimming at V came to 4 bases and at J to 4 bases, leaving 4 bases not matched to a gene. CDR3 size: 14 residues. CDR3 sequence reads: CASSGTGSSDTQYF. The CDR3 coding sequence is TGTGCCAGCAGTGGGACAGGGAGTTCAGATACGCAGTATTTT. The variable domain in full, with the rest retrieved from reference TRBV2 and TRBJ2-3, is EPEVTQTPSHQVTQMGQEVILRCVPISNHLYFYWYRQILGQKVEFLVSFYNNEISEKSEIFDDQFSVERPDGSNFTLKIRSTKLEDSAMYFCASSGTGSSDTQYFGPGTRLTVL.

By frequency in the sample, this clonotype is medium-sized. This chain uses TRBV28 with TRBJ1-2, with D maybe TRBD1 (6 bases). The CDR3 runs 16 residues. Germline-derived CDR1 and CDR2 are MDHEN and SYDVKM. Trimming removed 4 bases from V and 7 bases from J, with 22 bases in between. The CDR3: CASSSQDKGGGSGYTF. CDR3 DNA: TGTGCCAGCAGTTCCCAAGACAAAGGGGGAGGGAGTGGCTACACCTTC.

This clonotype was seen many times. V usage is TRBV7-2 and J usage is TRBJ2-3; D remains unclear. The germline CDR1 and CDR2 sequences are SGHTA and FQGNSA. The CDR3 extends over 13 amino acids. Trimming shortened V by 5 bases and J by 1 base, and 7 bases separated the two germline ends. CDR3 bases: TGTGCCAGCAGCGCCAGCGGCACAGATACGCAGTATTTT. It codes for CASSASGTDTQYF.

This clonotype was recorded at least ten times. The rearrangement links TRBV7-8 to TRBJ1-4; D unresolved. Trimming left V 6 bases short and J 7 bases short, with 15 bases between. Germline-derived CDR1 and CDR2 are SGHVS and FQNEAQ. The CDR3 totals 14 residues. CDR3 protein: CASRPGILGEKLFF. In DNA, the CDR3 is TGTGCCAGCAGACCGGGGATCCTTGGTGAAAAACTGTTTTTT.

The sample holds a few counts of this clonotype. J is TRBJ2-1 and V is TRBV7-2, with 8 bases fitting TRBD2. Germline-derived CDR1 and CDR2 are SGHTA and FQGNSA. The CDR3 runs to 14 residues. Trimming at V came to 6 bases and at J to 2 bases, leaving 3 bases not matched to a gene. The CDR3 loop is CASRSGGPYNEQFF. The DNA for the CDR3 is TGTGCCAGCAGGAGCGGGGGTCCCTACAATGAGCAGTTCTTC.

This chain joins TRBV7-8 and TRBJ1-5; D unclear. Trimming removed 4 bases from V and 2 bases from J, with 9 bases in between. This CDR3 region has 14 residues. Germline assignment: CDR1 SGHVS and CDR2 FQNEAQ. The CDR3 sequence: CASSSDRGNQPQHF. CDR3 coding DNA: TGTGCCAGCAGCTCGGACCGGGGCAATCAGCCCCAGCATTTT.

This clonotype was seen repeatedly, ten times or more. V is TRBV7-2 and J is TRBJ2-7, with 8 nucleotides matching TRBD1. The CDR3 is made up of 15 amino acids. Germline CDR1 is SGHTA and CDR2 is FQGNSA. The J segment lost 1 base and the V segment lost 2 bases, leaving 4 bases of the junction unmatched. CDR3 in amino acids: CASSLSQGASYEQYF. The DNA of the CDR3 is TGTGCCAGCAGCTTAAGTCAGGGGGCTTCCTACGAGCAGTACTTC.

This clonotype was seen ten or more times. The chain has TRBV5-4 and TRBJ1-1; a weak D match, TRBD1 (5 bases). V lost 0 bases and J lost 7, with 16 bases in between. CDR3 length: 15 amino acids. Germline-derived CDR1 and CDR2 are SGHNT and YYREEE (reference sequence). CDR3 loop: CASSLGRGGYNEAFF. CDR3 nucleotide sequence: TGTGCCAGCAGCTTGGGGAGGGGAGGATACAATGAAGCTTTCTTT.

In this sample, this clonotype turned up many times. The V gene is TRBV5-1, the J gene TRBJ2-1; a possible D gene is TRBD2 (5 bases). The V and J ends lost 7 bases and 2 bases respectively, with 22 bases between them. This CDR3 is 17 amino acids long. Germline V lookup: CDR1 SGHRS, CDR2 YFSETQ. DNA of the CDR3: TGCGCCAGCCGACGTTGGTCGGGGAGCTTCACCTACAATGAGCAGTTCTTC. Amino acid sequence: CASRRWSGSFTYNEQFF. Full variable domain (remainder filled in from reference TRBV5-1 and TRBJ2-1): KAGVTQTPRYLIKTRGQQVTLSCSPISGHRSVSWYQQTPGQGLQFLFEYFSETQRNKGNFPGRFSGRQFSNSRSEMNVSTLELGDSALYLCASRRWSGSFTYNEQFFGPGTRLTVL.

Relative to its sample, this clonotype is medium-sized. The chain uses TRBV20-1 and TRBJ1-3; no firm D call. The CDR3 has 12 residues. Germline CDR1 reads DFQATT; CDR2 reads SNEGSKA (reference sequence). The ends were cut back, 7 bases at V and 0 bases at J, with 7 bases in the middle. CDR3 sequence (DNA): TGCAGTGGCTCCAGCTCTGGAAACACCATATATTTT. It encodes CSGSSSGNTIYF.

This clonotype was seen ten or more times. The chain has TRBV7-2 and TRBJ1-1, with TRBD1 as a possible D gene (6 bases). Trimming stripped 1 base from V and 6 bases from J, with 15 bases between. The germline V gene has CDR1 SGHTA and CDR2 FQGNSA. This CDR3 contains 15 residues. The CDR3: CASSLVGRGISEAFF. The CDR3 DNA sequence: TGTGCCAGCAGCTTAGTCGGTAGGGGGATTTCTGAAGCTTTCTTT.

This clonotype was detected only a few times. The V and J genes are TRBV28 and TRBJ1-2; D gene uncertain. V lost 3 bases and J 4 bases, leaving 12 bases between the germline ends. Germline V CDR1 and CDR2: MDHEN, SYDVKM. The CDR3 is made up of 14 amino acids. In nucleotides, the CDR3 is TGTGCCAGCAGTTTGGCGGCAGCCCTCTATGGCTACACCTTC. Encoded protein: CASSLAAALYGYTF.

This clonotype has ten or more counts. J is TRBJ2-4 and V is TRBV29-1, with 8 bases fitting TRBD1. With 7 bases clipped from V and 7 bases from J, the junction kept 9 bases outside the gene matches. Per germline, CDR1 SQVTM and CDR2 ANQGSEA. This CDR3 has 13 residues. The CDR3 reads CSAGDRQKNIQYF. The DNA of the CDR3 is TGCAGCGCCGGGGACAGGCAAAAGAACATTCAGTACTTC.

There are many counts of this clonotype. The CDR3 loop is CASSADRSWEQYF. CDR3 bases: TGTGCCAGCAGCGCGGACAGGTCGTGGGAGCAGTACTTC. The genes are TRBV11-2 and TRBJ2-7, with 7 bases aligning to TRBD1. Germline V gene sequence: CDR1 SGHAT, CDR2 FQNNGV. V shed 5 bases, J shed 7 bases, and the junction held 8 bases outside the gene matches. CDR3 length: 13 residues.

This chain links TRBV6-2 or TRBV6-3 with TRBJ2-2; D may be TRBD1 (6 bases). Per the germline V gene, CDR1 is MNHEY and CDR2 is SVGEGT. This CDR3 spans 12 amino acids. V was cut by 6 bases and J by 12 bases, with 14 bases left in between. The CDR3, as DNA: TGTGCCAGCAGGCAGGGGCCGCAAAAGCTGTTTTTT. This gives the protein CASRQGPQKLFF.

This clonotype has ten or more counts. The chain links TRBV28 to TRBJ2-2; D gene unclear. The germline gives CDR1 MDHEN, CDR2 SYDVKM. The V end lost 6 bases, the J end lost 4 bases, and 9 bases lay between the germline ends. This CDR3 is built from 13 residues. The CDR3 coding sequence is TGTGCCAGCAGATTCGCGGTCACCGGGGAGCTGTTTTTT. Protein sequence: CASRFAVTGELFF.